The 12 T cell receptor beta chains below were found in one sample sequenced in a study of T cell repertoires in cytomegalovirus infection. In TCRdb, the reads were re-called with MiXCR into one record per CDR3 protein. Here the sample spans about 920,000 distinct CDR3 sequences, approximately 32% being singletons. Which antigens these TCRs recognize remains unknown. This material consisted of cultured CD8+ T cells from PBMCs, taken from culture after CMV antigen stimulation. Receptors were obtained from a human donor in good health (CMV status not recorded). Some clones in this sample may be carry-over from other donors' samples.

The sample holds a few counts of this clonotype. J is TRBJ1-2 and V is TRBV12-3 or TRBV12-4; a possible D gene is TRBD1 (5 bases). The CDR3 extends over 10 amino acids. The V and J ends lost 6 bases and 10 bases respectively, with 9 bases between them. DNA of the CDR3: TGTGCCAGCAGGGGGGGGGACTACACCTTC. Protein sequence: CASRGGDYTF.

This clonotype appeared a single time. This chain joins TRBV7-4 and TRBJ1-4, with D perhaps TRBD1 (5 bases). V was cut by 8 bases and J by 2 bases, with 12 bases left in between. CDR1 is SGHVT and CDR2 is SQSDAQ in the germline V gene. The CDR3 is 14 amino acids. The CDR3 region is CASPQGSTNEKLFF. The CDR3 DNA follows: TGTGCCAGCCCCCAGGGATCCACTAATGAAAAACTGTTTTTT.

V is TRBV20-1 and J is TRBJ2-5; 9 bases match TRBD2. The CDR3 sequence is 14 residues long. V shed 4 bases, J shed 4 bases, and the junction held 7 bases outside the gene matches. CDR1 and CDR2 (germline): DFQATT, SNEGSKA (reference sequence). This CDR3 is CSATSGEGTETQYF. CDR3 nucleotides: TGCAGTGCTACTAGCGGGGAGGGCACAGAGACCCAGTACTTC.

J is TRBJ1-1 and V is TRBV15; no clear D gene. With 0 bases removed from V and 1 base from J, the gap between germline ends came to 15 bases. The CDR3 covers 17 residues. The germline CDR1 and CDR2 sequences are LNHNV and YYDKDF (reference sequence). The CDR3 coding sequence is TGTGCCACCAGCAGAGACCGGGGAGGGAACGAGAACACTGAAGCTTTCTTT. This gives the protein CATSRDRGGNENTEAFF.

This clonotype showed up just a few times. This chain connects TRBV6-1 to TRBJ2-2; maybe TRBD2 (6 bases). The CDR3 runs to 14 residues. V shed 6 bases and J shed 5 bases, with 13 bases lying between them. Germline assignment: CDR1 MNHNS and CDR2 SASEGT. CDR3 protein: CASRRRAGTGELFF. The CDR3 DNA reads TGTGCCAGCAGGCGCAGGGCGGGGACCGGGGAGCTGTTTTTT.

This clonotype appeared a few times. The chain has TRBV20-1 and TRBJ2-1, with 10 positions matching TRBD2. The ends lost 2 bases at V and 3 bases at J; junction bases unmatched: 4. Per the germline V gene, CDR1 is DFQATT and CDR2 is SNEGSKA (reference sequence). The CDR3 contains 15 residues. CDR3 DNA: TGCAGTGCTAGACAACTAGCGGGGAGCTACAATGAGCAGTTCTTC. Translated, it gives CSARQLAGSYNEQFF.

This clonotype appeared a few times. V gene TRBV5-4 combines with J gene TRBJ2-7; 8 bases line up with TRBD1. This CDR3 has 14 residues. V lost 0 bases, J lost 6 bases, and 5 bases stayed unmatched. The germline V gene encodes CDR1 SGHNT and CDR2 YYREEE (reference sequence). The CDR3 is CASSLEDRVFEQYF. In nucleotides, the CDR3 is TGTGCCAGCAGCTTGGAGGACAGGGTTTTCGAGCAGTACTTC.

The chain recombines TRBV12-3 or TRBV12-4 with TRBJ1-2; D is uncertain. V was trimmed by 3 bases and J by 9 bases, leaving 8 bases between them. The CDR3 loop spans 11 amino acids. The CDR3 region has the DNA TGTGCCAGCAGTTTTTCGCTTCGCTACACCTTC. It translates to CASSFSLRYTF.

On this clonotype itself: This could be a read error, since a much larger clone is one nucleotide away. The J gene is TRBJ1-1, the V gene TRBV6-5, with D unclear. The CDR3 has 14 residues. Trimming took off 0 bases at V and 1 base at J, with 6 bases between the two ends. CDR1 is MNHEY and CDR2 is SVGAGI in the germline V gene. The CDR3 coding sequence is TGTGCCAGCAGTTACTCGGTGGGGAACACTGAAGCTTTCTTT. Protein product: CASSYSVGNTEAFF.

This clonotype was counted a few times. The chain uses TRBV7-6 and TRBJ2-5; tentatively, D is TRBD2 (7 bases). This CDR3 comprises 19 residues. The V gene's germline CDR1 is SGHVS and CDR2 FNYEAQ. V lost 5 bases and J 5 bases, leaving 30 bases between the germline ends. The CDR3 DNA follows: TGTGCCAGCAGCGGACTCCGTTTTGGGGGGGGCCGAGGTTTGGAGACCCAGTACTTC. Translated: CASSGLRFGGGRGLETQYF.

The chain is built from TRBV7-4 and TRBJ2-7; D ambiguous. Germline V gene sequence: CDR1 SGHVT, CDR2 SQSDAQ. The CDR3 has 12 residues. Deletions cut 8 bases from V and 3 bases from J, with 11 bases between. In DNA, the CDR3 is TGTGCCAGCTCCCAATACGGCTACGAGCAGTACGTC. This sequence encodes CASSQYGYEQYV.

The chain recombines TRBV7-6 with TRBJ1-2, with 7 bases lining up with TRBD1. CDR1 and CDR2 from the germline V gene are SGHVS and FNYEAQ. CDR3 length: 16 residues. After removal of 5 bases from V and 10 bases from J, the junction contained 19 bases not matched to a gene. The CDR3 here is CASSGLRQGGNHDYTF. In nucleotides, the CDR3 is TGTGCCAGCAGCGGACTTCGACAGGGAGGGAATCATGACTACACCTTC.